This note documents a single T cell receptor (beta chain) sequence. The antigen remains undetermined. PCR employed 60 Vbeta and 13 Jbeta primers. Repertoires were generated with immunoSEQ multiplex PCR, while TCRdb's copy carries only in-frame clones and drops some. The sample comprises roughly 150,000 clones, about three quarters of which are singletons, and 7% rests with the top ten. The record originates from a study of cytomegalovirus exposure and HLA in healthy donors. Study information: A prior study identified over 100 million unique TCR beta sequences from some 200 million T cells.

Study findings and constraints: Later work found most CMV-associated TCR beta chains apparently HLA-restricted. Common viral pathogens were later found to be apparently linked to several of the most significant clusters. A likely sequencing artifact accounted for one observed cluster of highly shared sequence variants.

Germline V lookup: CDR1 SGHVS, CDR2 FQNEAQ. The CDR3 runs to 16 residues. Trimming shortened V by 5 bases and J by 5 bases, and 21 bases separated the two germline ends. Material for sequencing was PBMCs. The genes are TRBV7-8 and TRBJ1-1; tentatively, D is TRBD1 (6 bases). The source is a woman aged 40 to 50 in good health and CMV-seropositive. The CDR3 bases are TGTGCCAGCAGCCAATCGCCGGGGGGCCGTGGGACTGAAGCTTTCTTT. Its protein product is CASSQSPGGRGTEAFF.